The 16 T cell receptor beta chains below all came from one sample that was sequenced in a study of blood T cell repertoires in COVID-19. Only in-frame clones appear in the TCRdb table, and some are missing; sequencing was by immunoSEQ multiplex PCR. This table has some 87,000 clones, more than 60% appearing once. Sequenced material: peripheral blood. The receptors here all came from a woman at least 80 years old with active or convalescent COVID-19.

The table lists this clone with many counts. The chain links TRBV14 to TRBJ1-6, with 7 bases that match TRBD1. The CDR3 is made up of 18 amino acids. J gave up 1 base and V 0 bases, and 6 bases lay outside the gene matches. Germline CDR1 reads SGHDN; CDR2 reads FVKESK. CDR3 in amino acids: CASSQDPTGFSYNSPLHF. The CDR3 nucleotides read TGTGCCAGCAGCCAAGATCCGACAGGGTTTTCCTATAATTCACCCCTCCACTTT.

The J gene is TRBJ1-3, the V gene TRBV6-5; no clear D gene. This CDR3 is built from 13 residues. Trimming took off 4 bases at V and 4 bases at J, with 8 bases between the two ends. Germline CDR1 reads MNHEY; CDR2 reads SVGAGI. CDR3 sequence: CASSWTEGNTIYF. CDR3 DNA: TGTGCCAGCAGTTGGACTGAGGGAAACACCATATATTTT.

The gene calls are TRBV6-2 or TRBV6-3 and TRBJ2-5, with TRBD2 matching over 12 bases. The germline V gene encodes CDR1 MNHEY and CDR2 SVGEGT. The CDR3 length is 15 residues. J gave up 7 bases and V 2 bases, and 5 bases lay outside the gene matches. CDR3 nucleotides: TGTGCCAGCAGTTACCTAGCGGGGGGGCCCGGGACCCAGTACTTC. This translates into CASSYLAGGPGTQYF.

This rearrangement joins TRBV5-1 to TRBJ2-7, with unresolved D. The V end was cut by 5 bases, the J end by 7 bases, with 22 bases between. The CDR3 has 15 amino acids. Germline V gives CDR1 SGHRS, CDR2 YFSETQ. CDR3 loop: CASRDTPPRSLEQYF. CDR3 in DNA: TGCGCCAGCAGAGACACCCCCCCGAGAAGTTTAGAGCAGTACTTC.

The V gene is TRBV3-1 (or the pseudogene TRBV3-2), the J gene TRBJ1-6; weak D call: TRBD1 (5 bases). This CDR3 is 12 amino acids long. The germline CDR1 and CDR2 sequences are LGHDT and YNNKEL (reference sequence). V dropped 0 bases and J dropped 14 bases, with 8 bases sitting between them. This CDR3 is CASSQEWGALHF. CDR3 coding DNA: TGTGCCAGCAGCCAAGAATGGGGGGCCCTCCACTTT.

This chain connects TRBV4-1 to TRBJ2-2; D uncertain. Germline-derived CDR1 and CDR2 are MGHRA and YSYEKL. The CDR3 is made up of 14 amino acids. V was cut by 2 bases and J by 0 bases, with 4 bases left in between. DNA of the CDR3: TGCGCCAGCAGCCAATCCACGAACACCGGGGAGCTGTTTTTT. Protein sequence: CASSQSTNTGELFF.

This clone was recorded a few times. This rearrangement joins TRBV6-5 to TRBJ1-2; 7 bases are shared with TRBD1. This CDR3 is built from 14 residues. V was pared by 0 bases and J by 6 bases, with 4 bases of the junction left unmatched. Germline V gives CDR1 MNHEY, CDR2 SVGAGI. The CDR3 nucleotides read TGTGCCAGCAGTTACTCGACAGGGTTGGATGGCTACACCTTC. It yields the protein CASSYSTGLDGYTF.

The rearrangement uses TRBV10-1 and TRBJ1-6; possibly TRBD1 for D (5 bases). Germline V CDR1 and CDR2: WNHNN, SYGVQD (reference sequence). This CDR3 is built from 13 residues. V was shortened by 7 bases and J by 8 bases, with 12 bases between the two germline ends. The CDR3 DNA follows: TGCGCCAGCAACCAGGGTAGGGATTCACCCCTCCACTTT. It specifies CASNQGRDSPLHF.

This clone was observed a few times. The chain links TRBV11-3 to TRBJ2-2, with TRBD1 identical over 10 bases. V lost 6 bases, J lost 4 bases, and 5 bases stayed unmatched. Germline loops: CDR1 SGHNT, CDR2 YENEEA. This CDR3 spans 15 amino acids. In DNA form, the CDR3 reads TGTGCCAGCAGTCTGGACAGGGGGGGCACCGGGGAGCTGTTTTTT. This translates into CASSLDRGGTGELFF.

CDR3 coding DNA: TGTGCCAGCAGCCTCACATGGACAGCTAACTATGGCTACACCTTC. Translated, it gives CASSLTWTANYGYTF. The rearrangement joins TRBV6-5 to TRBJ1-2; a weak D match, TRBD1 (6 bases). Trimming stripped 6 bases from V and 0 bases from J, with 14 bases between. CDR1 is MNHEY and CDR2 is SVGAGI in the germline V gene. The CDR3 spans 15 residues.

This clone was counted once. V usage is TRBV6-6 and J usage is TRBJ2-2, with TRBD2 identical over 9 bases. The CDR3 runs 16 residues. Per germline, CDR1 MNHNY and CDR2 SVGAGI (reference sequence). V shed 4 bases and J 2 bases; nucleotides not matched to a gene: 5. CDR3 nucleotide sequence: TGTGCCAGCAGTTCCAGCGGGGGGCGAAACACCGGGGAGCTGTTTTTT. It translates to CASSSSGGRNTGELFF.

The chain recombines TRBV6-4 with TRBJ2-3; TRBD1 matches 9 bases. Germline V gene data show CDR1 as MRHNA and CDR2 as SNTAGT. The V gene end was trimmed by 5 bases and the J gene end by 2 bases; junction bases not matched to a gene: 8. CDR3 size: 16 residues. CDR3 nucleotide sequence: TGTGCCAGCAGTACGGGACAGGGAAGCCCCACAGATACGCAGTATTTT. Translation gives CASSTGQGSPTDTQYF.

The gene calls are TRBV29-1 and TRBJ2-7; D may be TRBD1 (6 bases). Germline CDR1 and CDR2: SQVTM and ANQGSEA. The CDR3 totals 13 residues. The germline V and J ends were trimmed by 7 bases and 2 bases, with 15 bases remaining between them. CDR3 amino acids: CSAAQGTTYEQYF. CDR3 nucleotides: TGCAGCGCAGCACAGGGAACGACCTACGAGCAGTACTTC.

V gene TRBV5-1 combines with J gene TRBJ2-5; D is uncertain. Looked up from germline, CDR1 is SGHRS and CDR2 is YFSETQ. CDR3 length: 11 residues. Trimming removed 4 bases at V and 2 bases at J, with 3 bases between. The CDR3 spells CASSLQETQYF. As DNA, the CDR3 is TGCGCCAGCAGCCTACAAGAGACCCAGTACTTC.

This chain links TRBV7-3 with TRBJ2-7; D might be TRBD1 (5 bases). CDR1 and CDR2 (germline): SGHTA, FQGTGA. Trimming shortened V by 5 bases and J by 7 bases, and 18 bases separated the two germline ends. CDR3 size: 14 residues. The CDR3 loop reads CASSPGRANVEQYF. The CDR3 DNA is TGTGCCAGCAGCCCTGGCAGGGCCAATGTGGAGCAGTACTTC.

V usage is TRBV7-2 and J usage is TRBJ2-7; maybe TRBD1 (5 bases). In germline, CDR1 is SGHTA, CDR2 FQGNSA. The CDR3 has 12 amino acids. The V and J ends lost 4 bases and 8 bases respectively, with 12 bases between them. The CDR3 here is CASSSSSGQQYF. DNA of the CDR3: TGTGCCAGCAGCTCATCCTCAGGGCAGCAGTACTTC. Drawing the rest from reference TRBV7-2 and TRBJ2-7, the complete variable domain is GAGVSQSPSNKVTEKGKDVELRCDPISGHTALYWYRQSLGQGLEFLIYFQGNSAPDKSGLPSDRFSAERTGGSVSTLTIQRTQQEDSAVYLCASSSSSGQQYFGPGTRLTVT.